This T cell receptor (beta chain) was documented in a study of metastatic and nonmetastatic thyroid tumors (dated by TCRdb to 2018 to 2021). About the investigation overall: The researchers compared repertoires between peripheral blood samples and tumor or nodule tissue samples from patients with malignant or benign thyroid disease. On the study overall, not on this receptor specifically: TCR beta diversity was reported as significantly higher in malignant tumors than in benign nodules, in both blood and tumor samples.

The library was built by means of PCR. The run used an Illumina HiSeq 4000. High-throughput sequencing was used to profile the TCR beta-chain CDR3 region of every patient. The paper's data handling went like this. A classifier to discriminate distant-metastatic papillary thyroid cancer patients was built from CDR3 differences across clinicopathological groups. The Shannon index was used to assess repertoire diversity, and the Morisita-Horn index was used to assess tumor-blood repertoire similarity. TCRdb took the public reads, trimmed them with fastp at Q25, ran MiXCR for clone calling and kept in-frame beta chains. These V and J calls derive from TCRdb rather than the authors' analysis. In all, the sample holds about 9,000 clones, and approximately 14% of those were seen once. The top ten hold around 5.7% of the sample. Before undergoing thyroid surgery, none of the patients had been given any kind of treatment. Patient clinical samples collected from about 2011 to 2019 were retrospectively analysed using T-cell receptor beta sequencing.

The CDR3 measures 13 amino acids from cysteine to phenylalanine. Just CDR3 DNA is preserved here, 39 bases in frame from base 1. V is shortened by 0 bases, J by 4 bases, and the region joining them spans 4 bases. As encoded in the germline V gene, CDR1 is SGDLS while CDR2 is YYNGEE. This clone counts as medium-sized (0.01 to 0.1%). Its antigen remains undetermined. It has no much larger one-base neighbor in the sample; base qualities were not kept. Sequencing was carried out using blood. The sequence came from a female donor with papillary thyroid cancer or a benign thyroid nodule (not recorded which). Some clones in this sample may be carry-over from other donors' samples. The receptor chain draws on TRBV9 and TRBJ2-2; too little of a D gene remains to name it. In nucleotides, the sequence is TGTGCCAGCAGCGTAGACCTCACCGGGGAGCTGTTTTTT. This is translated as CASSVDLTGELFF.